Presented here are 16 T cell receptor beta chains from one specimen sequenced in a study of blood T cell repertoires in COVID-19. Profiled with immunoSEQ multiplex PCR; TCRdb holds only in-frame clones, not every one. The sample lists about 210,000 clones; about 91% were seen once. Source material: peripheral blood. Receptors originate from a man aged 25-45 years with acute or convalescent COVID-19.

The rearrangement uses TRBV18 and TRBJ2-5, with D uncertain. Germline V gene lookup returns CDR1 KGHSH and CDR2 LQKENI. The V gene lost 2 bases and the J gene lost 9 bases, with 7 bases spanning the gap. There are 11 residues in the CDR3. The CDR3 protein is CASSPEDPQYF. The DNA of the CDR3 is TGTGCCAGCTCACCAGAGGATCCCCAGTACTTC.

The chain combines TRBV9 with TRBJ1-4; 9 nucleotides align to TRBD1. Unmatched junction bases numbered 3, after V lost 4 bases and J lost 2 bases. This CDR3 is 15 amino acids long. The germline V gene encodes CDR1 SGDLS and CDR2 YYNGEE. The CDR3 sequence: CASSLDRGTNEKLFF. The CDR3 nucleotides are TGTGCCAGCAGCCTTGACAGGGGGACTAATGAAAAACTGTTTTTT.

The V and J genes are TRBV19 and TRBJ1-2; D is uncertain. Between the trimmed V and J ends, which lost 10 bases and 8 bases, there was a span of 11 bases. Germline CDR1 is LNHDA and CDR2 is SQIVND (reference sequence). The CDR3 is made up of 10 amino acids. Written as DNA, the CDR3 is TGTGCCACCAGAGGAGGAGGCTACACCTTC. It is translated as CATRGGGYTF.

The rearrangement uses TRBV5-1 and TRBJ2-3, with 10 bases matching TRBD2. Per the germline V gene, CDR1 is SGHRS and CDR2 is YFSETQ. The length of the CDR3 is 14 residues. V shed 4 bases, J shed 3 bases, and the junction held 2 bases outside the gene matches. For the CDR3, the DNA is TGCGCCAGCAGCCGACTAGCGGGTACAGATACGCAGTATTTT. It codes for CASSRLAGTDTQYF.

The chain recombines TRBV4-1 with TRBJ2-7; tentatively, D is TRBD2 (6 bases). This CDR3 contains 15 residues. The V gene's germline CDR1 is MGHRA and CDR2 YSYEKL. The V gene lost 5 bases and the J gene lost 6 bases, with 20 bases spanning the gap. CDR3 nucleotides: TGCGCCAGCAGCGACGGGAGCTTTGTAATCGCCGAGCAGTACTTC. Amino acid sequence: CASSDGSFVIAEQYF.

This sequence joins TRBV10-1 and TRBJ2-2; 7 bases are a match to TRBD2. V lost 9 bases to trimming and J lost 1 base; unmatched junction nucleotides: 8. Germline V CDR1 and CDR2: WNHNN, SYGVQD (reference sequence). CDR3 length equals 15 residues. CDR3: CARRGEGRNTGELFF. The CDR3 DNA reads as TGCGCCAGACGGGGGGAGGGTAGGAACACCGGGGAGCTGTTTTTT.

The V and J genes are TRBV7-3 and TRBJ2-3; no firm D call. There are 13 residues in the CDR3. Germline values: CDR1 SGHTA, CDR2 FQGTGA. Trimming removed 3 bases from V and 3 bases from J, with 7 bases in between. The CDR3 DNA reads TGTGCCAGCAGCTTTACCGGGACAGATACGCAGTATTTT. Its translation is CASSFTGTDTQYF.

This clone appeared once. V is TRBV30 and J is TRBJ2-1; TRBD1 agrees at 7 bases. This CDR3 spans 13 amino acids. V gave up 2 bases and J gave up 9 bases; unmatched junction bases: 7. Looked up from germline, CDR1 is GTSNPN and CDR2 is SVGIG (reference sequence). The CDR3 protein is CAWSRDSYGEQFF. DNA of the CDR3: TGTGCCTGGAGTAGGGACAGTTACGGTGAGCAGTTCTTC.

The table lists this clone with a few counts. V usage is TRBV9 and J usage is TRBJ1-3; D unclear. There are 15 residues in the CDR3. Per germline, CDR1 SGDLS and CDR2 YYNGEE. V dropped 0 bases and J dropped 0 bases, with 7 bases sitting between them. CDR3 in amino acids: CASSVAVNSGNTIYF. Here the CDR3 DNA reads TGTGCCAGCAGCGTAGCAGTGAACTCTGGAAACACCATATATTTT.

This chain connects TRBV11-2 to TRBJ2-2, with D tentatively TRBD2 (5 bases). The CDR3 sequence is 17 residues long. V lost 0 bases to trimming and J lost 3 bases, with 14 bases between them. Germline-derived CDR1 and CDR2 are SGHAT and FQNNGV. The CDR3 sequence is CASSLDLWTVDTGELFF. DNA for the CDR3: TGTGCCAGCAGCTTAGATCTATGGACTGTAGACACCGGGGAGCTGTTTTTT.

Turning to this clone: Mismatch with germline at one junction end may stem from a read error. This chain joins TRBV5-1 and TRBJ1-2; 7 bases fit TRBD1. There are 11 residues in the CDR3. Looked up from germline, CDR1 is SGHRS and CDR2 is YFSETQ. The CDR3 DNA follows: TGCGCCAGCAGCTTAGGACAGGCTCTCTGCTTC. Encoded protein: CASSLGQALCF.

This sequence joins TRBV28 and TRBJ1-1, with no clear D. The CDR3 length is 14 residues. V was trimmed by 9 bases and J by 3 bases, leaving 17 bases between them. Germline-derived CDR1 and CDR2 are MDHEN and SYDVKM. CDR3 nucleotides: TGTGCCAGTGCTAATCGCCCGGGGTACACTGAAGCTTTCTTT. Protein product: CASANRPGYTEAFF.

The rearrangement links TRBV19 to TRBJ1-2; tentatively, D is TRBD1 (6 bases). CDR1 is LNHDA and CDR2 is SQIVND in the germline V gene (reference sequence). This CDR3 region has 14 residues. V lost 5 bases and J 1 base, leaving 11 bases between the germline ends. The CDR3 nucleotides read TGTGCCAGTAGTCAACAGGGAGTTAACTATGGCTACACCTTC. It is translated as CASSQQGVNYGYTF.

The chain carries TRBV11-2 and TRBJ1-2; 9 bases match TRBD1. The CDR3 spans 15 residues. From germline, CDR1 is SGHAT and CDR2 FQNNGV. J gave up 7 bases and V 5 bases, and 11 bases lay outside the gene matches. The CDR3 nucleotides read TGTGCCAGCAGCCAGATGGGACAGGGAGGAAGTGGCTACACCTTC. It codes for CASSQMGQGGSGYTF.

The chain joins TRBV30 to TRBJ1-2; TRBD1 aligns across 8 bases. This CDR3 is built from 17 residues. Germline V lookup: CDR1 GTSNPN, CDR2 SVGIG (reference sequence). The V gene end was trimmed by 2 bases and the J gene end by 3 bases; junction bases not matched to a gene: 14. CDR3 nucleotide sequence: TGTGCCTGGAGTAAGGCAGGGGGCAACCCCCGATACTATGGCTACACCTTC. As protein: CAWSKAGGNPRYYGYTF.

The CDR3 nucleotides read TGTGCCAGCTCATCAACACAGAATCAGCCCCAGCATTTT. Translated, it gives CASSSTQNQPQHF. The chain employs TRBV18 and TRBJ1-5; no reliable D call. CDR3 size: 13 residues. The V and J ends lost 5 bases and 4 bases respectively, with 9 bases between them. Germline V gene data show CDR1 as KGHSH and CDR2 as LQKENI.